Described below is a single T cell receptor beta chain sequence and its context. Produced via immunoSEQ multiplex PCR; TCRdb's table is partial and in-frame only. The sample has about 100,000 clones, more than 85% seen once. The data derive from a study of T cell responses to AZD1222 COVID-19 vaccine. From germline, CDR1 is SGHVS and CDR2 FQNEAQ. The ends were cut back, 7 bases at V and 5 bases at J, with 11 bases in the middle. The CDR3 runs 12 residues. This clonotype was obtained from an adult in good health. This sample comprised peripheral blood, obtained on day 0 of AZD1222 vaccination. The rearrangement joins TRBV7-8 to TRBJ1-1; D gene ambiguous. CDR3 in amino acids: CASTRSWTEAFF. The CDR3, as DNA: TGTGCCAGCACCCGGAGCTGGACTGAAGCTTTCTTT.